This TCR beta chain was identified in a study of Graves' ophthalmopathy and Graves' hyperthyroidism. RNA transcripts yielded amplified TCR beta CDR3 regions. Second-round multiplex PCR followed a first-round RT-PCR using HTBI primers. MiXCR was run by TCRdb on the multiplex PCR reads, yielding one entry per CDR3 protein. The sample records a few hundred thousand distinct CDR3 sequences, roughly a sixth being singletons. The ends were cut back, 3 bases at V and 0 bases at J, with 14 bases in the middle. CDR3 length equals 16 residues. The chain links TRBV12-3 or TRBV12-4 to TRBJ1-1; D uncertain. The TCR comes from an adult man with Graves' ophthalmopathy. The sequenced material came from peripheral blood. CDR3: CASSLGGVKMNTEAFF. CDR3 nucleotides: TGTGCCAGCAGTTTGGGTGGTGTCAAGATGAACACTGAAGCTTTCTTT.